This TCR beta chain was sequenced during a study of cytomegalovirus exposure and HLA in healthy donors. Study information: The early release's HLA-typed donors yielded 78 million or so unique TCRs. Study-wide results and caveats: A later analysis linked 15,000 to 20,000 TCR beta sequences to HLA alleles at 0.05 false discovery rate. Per a later analysis, HLA-associated TCR beta chains showed more clonal expansion than other, equally common TCR beta chains. Roughly uniform sequencing depth across donors was assumed, possibly incorrectly.

The CDR3 extends over 17 amino acids. The trim removed 4 bases at V and 8 bases at J, leaving 16 bases unmatched. CDR1 and CDR2 (germline): SEHNR, FQNEAQ (reference sequence). This clone turned up a few times. Its antigen remains unknown. This PCR relied on a set of 60 Vbeta primers and 13 Jbeta primers. The table came from immunoSEQ multiplex PCR; TCRdb's copy has only in-frame clones and leaves some out. The table shows approximately 150,000 clones, with around 57% occurring only once. The chain recombines TRBV7-9 with TRBJ1-2; 10 bases line up with TRBD1. Specimen: PBMCs. The source is a male donor in good health and CMV-seronegative. Here the CDR3 DNA reads TGTGCCAGCAGCTCCCCCCGAGGGGGACAGGGGTTCTACGGCTACACCTTC. Protein sequence: CASSSPRGGQGFYGYTF. The full variable domain, with the rest looked up from reference TRBV7-9 and TRBJ1-2, is DTGVSQNPRHKITKRGQNVTFRCDPISEHNRLYWYRQTLGQGPEFLTYFQNEAQLEKSRLLSDRFSAERPKGSFSTLEIQRTEQGDSAMYLCASSSPRGGQGFYGYTFGSGTRLTVV.